Following are 20 T cell receptor beta chains from one sample sequenced in a study of post-analysis software for immune sequencing data. Study findings and constraints: Controls had lower frequencies than patients of about 5 TRBV segments, which included TRBV5-6, TRBV5-1 and TRBV20-1.

Tagging with unique molecular identifiers was a feature of the TCR beta cDNA libraries. TCRdb independently ran MiXCR on the PCR reads; one entry per CDR3 protein. The profile covers under 900,000 distinct CDR3 sequences, with approximately 53% appearing a single time and around 4.5% taken by the ten largest. Their cognate antigens are unknown. Material: blood. These receptors all come from a girl aged 5-17 years with multiple sclerosis.

A few counts support this clonotype. J is TRBJ2-5 and V is TRBV6-1; TRBD2 matches 13 bases. Losses at the gene ends were 4 bases for V and 5 bases for J; bases not matched to a gene: 7. Germline V lookup: CDR1 MNHNS, CDR2 SASEGT. The length of the CDR3 is 16 residues. This CDR3 reads CASSGTSGRGGETQYF. The CDR3 nucleotides are TGTGCCAGCAGTGGGACTAGCGGGAGAGGAGGGGAGACCCAGTACTTC.

This clonotype was observed many times. CDR3 DNA: TGTGCCAGCAGTTTAGTCCGAGGGACTAGCGGTCCGGCTGGCAAAAACATTCAGTACTTC. This encodes CASSLVRGTSGPAGKNIQYF. The chain is built from TRBV27 and TRBJ2-4; 11 nucleotides agree with TRBD2. From germline, CDR1 is MNHEY and CDR2 SMNVEV (reference sequence). The CDR3 is made up of 20 amino acids. J gave up 3 bases and V 2 bases, and 15 bases lay outside the gene matches.

This clonotype occurred a few times. The chain employs TRBV6-1 and TRBJ2-7; 9 nucleotides agree with TRBD2. CDR3 length: 14 amino acids. The germline CDR1 and CDR2 sequences are MNHNS and SASEGT. V was pared by 4 bases and J by 3 bases, with 4 bases of the junction left unmatched. As DNA, the CDR3 is TGTGCCAGCAGTGGAGCGGGAGGCCTCTACGAGCAGTACTTC. Encoded protein: CASSGAGGLYEQYF.

This clonotype was seen just once. The chain employs TRBV5-1 and TRBJ2-5; no definite D call. The CDR3 is 12 residues long. CDR1 is SGHRS and CDR2 is YFSETQ in the germline V gene. V lost 6 bases and J 4 bases, leaving 10 bases between the germline ends. CDR3 DNA: TGCGCCAGCAACGTCGGTGGAGAGACCCAGTACTTC. It is translated as CASNVGGETQYF.

The chain links TRBV12-3 or TRBV12-4 to TRBJ2-4; D is undetermined. The last part of the DNA fits TRBJ2-7 better; the J call may be wrong. The CDR3 extends over 16 amino acids. CDR3 DNA sequence: TGTGCCAGCAGTACCCACACTAAAGCGCCCGTTTACGAGCAGTACTTC. This encodes CASSTHTKAPVYEQYF.

This chain links TRBV7-9 with TRBJ1-4; possibly TRBD1 for D (5 bases). With 8 bases removed from V and 8 bases from J, the gap between germline ends came to 15 bases. CDR1 and CDR2 (germline): SEHNR, FQNEAQ (reference sequence). The CDR3 consists of 13 residues. The CDR3: CASGDQGLEKLFF. The DNA for the CDR3 is TGTGCCAGCGGAGACCAGGGTCTCGAAAAACTGTTTTTT.

The chain has TRBV29-1 and TRBJ1-1, with no clear D. V was pared by 4 bases and J by 3 bases, with 3 bases between. The CDR3 sequence is 10 residues long. CDR1 is SQVTM, CDR2 ANQGSEA, per germline. The CDR3 DNA reads as TGCAGCGTTGGGGACACTGAAGCTTTCTTT. This sequence encodes CSVGDTEAFF.

The chain couples TRBV5-5 to TRBJ1-4, with D maybe TRBD1 (5 bases). The CDR3 has 15 amino acids. Trimming removed 1 base at V and 7 bases at J, with 14 bases between. Germline V gene sequence: CDR1 SGHKS, CDR2 YYEKEE (reference sequence). The CDR3 region is CASSLFPGYGEKLFF. The CDR3 region has the DNA TGTGCCAGCAGCTTGTTTCCAGGGTATGGTGAAAAACTGTTTTTT.

This sequence joins TRBV5-1 and TRBJ2-3; D is perhaps TRBD1 (6 bases). Germline CDR1 and CDR2: SGHRS and YFSETQ. V lost 3 bases and J lost 4, with 9 bases in between. This CDR3 is built from 13 residues. The CDR3 nucleotides are TGCGCCAGCAGCTGGTCAGGGGCAGATACGCAGTATTTT. It translates to CASSWSGADTQYF.

This chain uses TRBV5-1 with TRBJ2-7, with D perhaps given as TRBD1 or TRBD2 (5 bases each). The CDR3 is made up of 14 amino acids. V was cut by 1 base and J by 3 bases, with 11 bases left in between. CDR1 and CDR2 (germline): SGHRS, YFSETQ. The CDR3 nucleotides read TGCGCCAGCAGCTTGCGGGGCAGTGACTACGAGCAGTACTTC. Its protein is CASSLRGSDYEQYF.

About this clonotype: Germline is not matched at one junction end, which may reflect a read error. The chain carries TRBV20-1 and TRBJ2-2; possibly TRBD2 for D (5 bases). The CDR3 runs 13 residues. From germline, CDR1 is DFQATT and CDR2 SNEGSKA (reference sequence). The chain's CDR3 is CSASSGNSGELFF. The CDR3 region has the DNA TGCAGTGCTAGTTCCGGGAACTCCGGGGAGCTGTTTTTT.

This chain connects TRBV5-1 to TRBJ2-1, with D possibly being TRBD2 (5 bases). CDR1 and CDR2 from the germline V gene are SGHRS and YFSETQ. There are 19 residues in the CDR3. Trimming took off 0 bases at V and 3 bases at J, with 22 bases between the two ends. The CDR3 reads CASSLAAGPGLTLYNEQFF. The CDR3 region has the DNA TGCGCCAGCAGCTTGGCTGCCGGGCCCGGACTCACCCTCTACAATGAGCAGTTCTTC.

The CDR3: CASRPGPREETQYF. DNA of the CDR3: TGTGCCAGCAGGCCCGGCCCCAGGGAAGAGACCCAGTACTTC. The chain employs TRBV12-3 or TRBV12-4 and TRBJ2-5; possible D gene TRBD1, 5 bases. This CDR3 region has 14 residues. Trimming left V 6 bases short and J 3 bases short, with 14 bases between.

This sequence joins TRBV28 and TRBJ2-7; D is unresolved. CDR1 and CDR2 (germline): MDHEN, SYDVKM. V was pared by 8 bases and J by 0 bases, with 14 bases between. This CDR3 comprises 14 residues. CDR3 loop: CASLTLSPSYEQYF. CDR3 in DNA: TGTGCCAGCCTTACCCTTTCTCCCTCCTACGAGCAGTACTTC. The entire variable domain, with the rest obtained from reference TRBV28 and TRBJ2-7, is as follows: DVKVTQSSRYLVKRTGEKVFLECVQDMDHENMFWYRQDPGLGLRLIYFSYDVKMKEKGDIPEGYSVSREKKERFSLILESASTNQTSMYLCASLTLSPSYEQYFGPGTRLTVT.

The rearrangement uses TRBV21-1 and TRBJ2-5; TRBD2 is taken as the D call from the table, unchecked against the DNA. TRBV21-1 is deemed a pseudogene. The CDR3 extends over 14 amino acids. CDR3 sequence (DNA): TGTGCCAGCAGCGGGATAGCCGGGTGGGAGACCCAGTACTTC. Amino acids: CASSGIAGWETQYF.

This clonotype was recorded a few times. The chain links TRBV20-1 to TRBJ2-7; the D is unclear. The CDR3 has 15 amino acids. Germline loops: CDR1 DFQATT, CDR2 SNEGSKA (reference sequence). Trimming stripped 0 bases from V and 0 bases from J, with 12 bases between. This CDR3 reads CSARDPGHSSYEQYF. The DNA for the CDR3 is TGCAGTGCTAGAGATCCCGGCCATTCCTCCTACGAGCAGTACTTC.

The J gene is TRBJ2-4, the V gene TRBV3-1; a possible D gene is TRBD1 (6 bases). The J call may be wrong; the DNA end is better matched by TRBJ2-7. The CDR3 loop spans 16 amino acids. The germline V gene encodes CDR1 LGHDT and CDR2 YNNKEL (reference sequence). The CDR3 DNA sequence: TGTGCCAGCAGCCAGGTCAAAGGCAGGGGCGAAGGCGAGCAGTACTTC. This gives the protein CASSQVKGRGEGEQYF.

A few counts support this clonotype. The genes are TRBV5-1 and TRBJ1-1; D call uncertain. The CDR3 length is 13 residues. Deletions cut 6 bases from V and 5 bases from J, with 14 bases between. The V gene's germline CDR1 is SGHRS and CDR2 YFSETQ. As DNA, the CDR3 is TGCGCCAGCACAATAGGATTTGGGACTGAAGCTTTCTTT. Encoded protein: CASTIGFGTEAFF. Drawing the rest from reference TRBV5-1 and TRBJ1-1, the complete variable domain is KAGVTQTPRYLIKTRGQQVTLSCSPISGHRSVSWYQQTPGQGLQFLFEYFSETQRNKGNFPGRFSGRQFSNSRSEMNVSTLELGDSALYLCASTIGFGTEAFFGQGTRLTVV.

The gene calls are TRBV2 and TRBJ2-5; D is unclear. Trimming stripped 7 bases from V and 5 bases from J, with 8 bases between. CDR3 length: 11 residues. Germline V gene sequence: CDR1 SNHLY, CDR2 FYNNEI. The CDR3 reads CASTQAETQYF. In DNA, the CDR3 is TGTGCCAGCACGCAGGCGGAGACCCAGTACTTC.

The chain combines TRBV12-3 or TRBV12-4 with TRBJ1-1; tentatively, D is TRBD1 (6 bases). The CDR3 extends over 14 amino acids. Trimming shortened V by 6 bases and J by 4 bases, and 15 bases separated the two germline ends. The CDR3 here is CASSPDRGTTEAFF. Written as DNA, the CDR3 is TGTGCCAGCAGCCCCGATAGGGGGACCACTGAAGCTTTCTTT.